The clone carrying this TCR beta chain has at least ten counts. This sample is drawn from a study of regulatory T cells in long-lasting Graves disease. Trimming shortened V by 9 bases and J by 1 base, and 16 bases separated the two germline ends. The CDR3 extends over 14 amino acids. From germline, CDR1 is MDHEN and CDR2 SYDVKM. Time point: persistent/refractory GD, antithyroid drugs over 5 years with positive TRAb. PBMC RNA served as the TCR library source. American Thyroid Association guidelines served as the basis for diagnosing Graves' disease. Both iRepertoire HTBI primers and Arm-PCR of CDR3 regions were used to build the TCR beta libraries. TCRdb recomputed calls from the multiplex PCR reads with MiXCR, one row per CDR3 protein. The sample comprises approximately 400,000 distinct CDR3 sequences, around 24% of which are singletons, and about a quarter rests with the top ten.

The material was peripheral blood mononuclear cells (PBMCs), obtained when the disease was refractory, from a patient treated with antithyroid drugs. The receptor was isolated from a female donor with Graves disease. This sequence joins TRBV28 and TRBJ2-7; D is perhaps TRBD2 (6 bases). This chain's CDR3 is CASQVGTESYEQYF. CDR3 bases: TGTGCCAGTCAGGTGGGGACTGAGTCCTACGAGCAGTACTTC. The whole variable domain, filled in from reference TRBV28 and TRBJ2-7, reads DVKVTQSSRYLVKRTGEKVFLECVQDMDHENMFWYRQDPGLGLRLIYFSYDVKMKEKGDIPEGYSVSREKKERFSLILESASTNQTSMYLCASQVGTESYEQYFGPGTRLTVT.